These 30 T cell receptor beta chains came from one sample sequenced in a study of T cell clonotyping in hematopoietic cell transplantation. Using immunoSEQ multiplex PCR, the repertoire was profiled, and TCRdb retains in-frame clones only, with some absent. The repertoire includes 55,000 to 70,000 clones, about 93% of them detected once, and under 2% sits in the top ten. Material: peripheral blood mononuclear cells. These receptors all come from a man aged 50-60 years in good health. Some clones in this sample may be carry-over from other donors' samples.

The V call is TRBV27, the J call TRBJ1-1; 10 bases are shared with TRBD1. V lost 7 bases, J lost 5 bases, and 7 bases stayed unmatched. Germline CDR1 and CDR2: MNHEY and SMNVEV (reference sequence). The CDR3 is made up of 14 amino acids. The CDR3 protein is CASKLDRGRTEAFF. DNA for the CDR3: TGTGCCAGCAAGTTGGACAGGGGGAGAACTGAAGCTTTCTTT.

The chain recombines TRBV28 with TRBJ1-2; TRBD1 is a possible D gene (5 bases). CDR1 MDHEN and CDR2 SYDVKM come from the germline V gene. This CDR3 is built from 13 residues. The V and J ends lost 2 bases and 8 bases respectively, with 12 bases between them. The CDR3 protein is CASSLGGQWGYTF. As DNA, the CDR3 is TGTGCCAGCAGTTTAGGAGGACAATGGGGCTACACCTTC.

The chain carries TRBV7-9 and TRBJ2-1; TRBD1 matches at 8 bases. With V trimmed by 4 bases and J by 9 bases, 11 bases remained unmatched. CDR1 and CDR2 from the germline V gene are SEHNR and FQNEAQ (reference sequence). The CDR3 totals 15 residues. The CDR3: CASSSDRVGIGEQFF. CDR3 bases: TGTGCCAGCAGCTCGGACAGGGTGGGGATCGGTGAGCAGTTCTTC.

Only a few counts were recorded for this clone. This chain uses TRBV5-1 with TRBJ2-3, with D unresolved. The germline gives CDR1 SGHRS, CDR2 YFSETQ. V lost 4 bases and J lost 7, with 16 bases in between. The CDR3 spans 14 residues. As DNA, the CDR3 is TGCGCCAGCAGCCCTGCGACTTCTGGCCATACGCAGTATTTT. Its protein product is CASSPATSGHTQYF.

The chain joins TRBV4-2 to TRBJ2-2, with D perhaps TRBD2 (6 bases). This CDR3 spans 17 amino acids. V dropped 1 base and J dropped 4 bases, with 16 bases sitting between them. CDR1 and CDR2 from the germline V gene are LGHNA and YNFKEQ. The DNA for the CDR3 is TGTGCCAGCAGCCAAGTCTTCGCGGGGTGGGGCACCGGGGAGCTGTTTTTT. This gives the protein CASSQVFAGWGTGELFF.

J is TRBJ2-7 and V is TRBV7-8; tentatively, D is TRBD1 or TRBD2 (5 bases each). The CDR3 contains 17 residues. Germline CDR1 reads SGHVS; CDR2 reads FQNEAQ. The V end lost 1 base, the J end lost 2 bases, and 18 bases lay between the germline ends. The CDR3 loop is CASSLDRDAPPTYEQYF. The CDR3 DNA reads TGTGCCAGCAGCTTAGATAGGGACGCCCCACCTACCTACGAGCAGTACTTC.

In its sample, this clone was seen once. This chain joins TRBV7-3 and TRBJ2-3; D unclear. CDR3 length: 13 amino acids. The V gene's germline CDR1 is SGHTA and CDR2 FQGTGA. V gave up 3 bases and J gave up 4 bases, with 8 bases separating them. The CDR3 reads CASSFKGPDTQYF. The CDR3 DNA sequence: TGTGCCAGCAGCTTTAAGGGCCCAGATACGCAGTATTTT.

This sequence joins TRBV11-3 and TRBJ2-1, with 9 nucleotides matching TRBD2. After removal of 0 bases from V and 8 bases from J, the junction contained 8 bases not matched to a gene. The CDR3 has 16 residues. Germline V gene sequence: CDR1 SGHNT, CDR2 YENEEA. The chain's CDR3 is CASSLDGRGGSDEQFF. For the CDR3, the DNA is TGTGCCAGCAGCTTAGATGGGCGGGGGGGCAGCGATGAGCAGTTCTTC.

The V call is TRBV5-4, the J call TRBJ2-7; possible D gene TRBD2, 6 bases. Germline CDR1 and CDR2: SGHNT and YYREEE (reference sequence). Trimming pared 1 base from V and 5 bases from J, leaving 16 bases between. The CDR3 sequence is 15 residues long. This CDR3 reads CASSLSVAGSNEQYF. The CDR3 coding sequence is TGTGCCAGCAGCTTGTCAGTCGCGGGGTCGAACGAGCAGTACTTC.

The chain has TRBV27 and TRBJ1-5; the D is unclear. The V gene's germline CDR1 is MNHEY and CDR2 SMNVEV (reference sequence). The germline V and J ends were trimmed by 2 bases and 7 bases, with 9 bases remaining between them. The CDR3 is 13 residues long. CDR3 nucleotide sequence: TGTGCCAGCAGTTTAACACTTTACCAGCCCCAGCATTTT. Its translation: CASSLTLYQPQHF.

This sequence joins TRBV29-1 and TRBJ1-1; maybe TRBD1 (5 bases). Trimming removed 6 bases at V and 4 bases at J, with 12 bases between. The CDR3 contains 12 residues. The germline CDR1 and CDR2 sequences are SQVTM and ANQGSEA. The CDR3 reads CSVVRVSTEAFF. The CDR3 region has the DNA TGCAGCGTAGTCAGGGTTTCCACTGAAGCTTTCTTT.

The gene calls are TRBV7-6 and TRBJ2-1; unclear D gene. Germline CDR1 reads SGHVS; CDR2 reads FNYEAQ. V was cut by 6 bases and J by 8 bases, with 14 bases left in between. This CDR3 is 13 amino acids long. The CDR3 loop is CASSGLTAHEQFF. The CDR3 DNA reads TGTGCCAGCAGTGGGCTCACCGCCCATGAGCAGTTCTTC. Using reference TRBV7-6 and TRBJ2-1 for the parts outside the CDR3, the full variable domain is GAGVSQSPRYKVTKRGQDVALRCDPISGHVSLYWYRQALGQGPEFLTYFNYEAQQDKSGLPNDRFSAERPEGSISTLTIQRTEQRDSAMYRCASSGLTAHEQFFGPGTRLTVL.

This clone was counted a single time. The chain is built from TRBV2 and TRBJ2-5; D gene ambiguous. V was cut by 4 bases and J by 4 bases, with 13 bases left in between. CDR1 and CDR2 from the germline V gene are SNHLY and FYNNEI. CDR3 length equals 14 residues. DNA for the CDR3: TGTGCCAGCAGTGTACGGATCGAGGCAGAGACCCAGTACTTC. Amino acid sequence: CASSVRIEAETQYF.

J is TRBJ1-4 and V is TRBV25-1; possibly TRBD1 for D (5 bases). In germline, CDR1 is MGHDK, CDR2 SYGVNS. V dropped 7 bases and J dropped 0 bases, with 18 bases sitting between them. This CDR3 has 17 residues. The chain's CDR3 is CASKKTGGVATNEKLFF. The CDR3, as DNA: TGTGCCAGCAAAAAAACGGGGGGAGTTGCAACTAATGAAAAACTGTTTTTT.

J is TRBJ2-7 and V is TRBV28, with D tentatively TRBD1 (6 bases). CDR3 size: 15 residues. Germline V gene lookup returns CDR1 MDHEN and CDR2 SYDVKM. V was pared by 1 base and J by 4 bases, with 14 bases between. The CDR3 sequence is CASSLLGQNLYEQYF. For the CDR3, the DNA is TGTGCCAGCAGTTTATTAGGACAGAACCTGTACGAGCAGTACTTC.

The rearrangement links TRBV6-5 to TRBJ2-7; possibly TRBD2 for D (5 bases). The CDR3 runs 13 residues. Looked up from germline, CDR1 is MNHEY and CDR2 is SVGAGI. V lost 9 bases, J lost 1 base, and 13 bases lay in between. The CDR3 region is CASYSVGSYEQYF. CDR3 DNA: TGTGCCAGTTATAGCGTAGGATCCTACGAGCAGTACTTC.

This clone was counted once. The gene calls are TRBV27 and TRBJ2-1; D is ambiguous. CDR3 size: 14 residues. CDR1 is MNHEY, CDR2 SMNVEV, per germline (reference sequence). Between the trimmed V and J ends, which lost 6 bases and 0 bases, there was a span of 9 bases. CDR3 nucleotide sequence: TGTGCCAGCAGCCTAATTAGCTCCTACAATGAGCAGTTCTTC. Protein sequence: CASSLISSYNEQFF.

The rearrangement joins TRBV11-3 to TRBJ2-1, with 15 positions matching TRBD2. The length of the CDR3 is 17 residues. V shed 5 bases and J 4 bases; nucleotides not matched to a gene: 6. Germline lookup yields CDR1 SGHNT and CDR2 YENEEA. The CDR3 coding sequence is TGTGCCAGCAGCGACACGGGACTAGCGGGAGGATACAATGAGCAGTTCTTC. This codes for CASSDTGLAGGYNEQFF.

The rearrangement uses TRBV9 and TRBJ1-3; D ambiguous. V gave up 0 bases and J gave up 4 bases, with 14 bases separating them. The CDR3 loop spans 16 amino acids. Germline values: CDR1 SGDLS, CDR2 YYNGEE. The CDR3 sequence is CASSVAAHPDGNTIYF. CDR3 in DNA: TGTGCCAGCAGCGTAGCTGCTCACCCGGACGGAAACACCATATATTTT.

CDR3 region: CASTPREATYNEQFF. DNA of the CDR3: TGTGCCAGTACACCCCGGGAGGCTACCTACAATGAGCAGTTCTTC. This sequence joins TRBV19 and TRBJ2-1, with 7 nucleotides matching TRBD2. J was trimmed by 2 bases and V by 7 bases; bases with no gene match: 8. Germline CDR1 reads LNHDA; CDR2 reads SQIVND (reference sequence). This CDR3 is built from 15 residues.

The CDR3 reads CAISEILGTGELFF. CDR3 DNA: TGTGCCATCAGTGAGATTTTAGGAACCGGGGAGCTGTTTTTT. The V gene is TRBV10-3, the J gene TRBJ2-2; D unresolved. Per the germline V gene, CDR1 is ENHRY and CDR2 is SYGVKD. Between the trimmed V and J ends, which lost 2 bases and 5 bases, there was a span of 9 bases. This CDR3 spans 14 amino acids.

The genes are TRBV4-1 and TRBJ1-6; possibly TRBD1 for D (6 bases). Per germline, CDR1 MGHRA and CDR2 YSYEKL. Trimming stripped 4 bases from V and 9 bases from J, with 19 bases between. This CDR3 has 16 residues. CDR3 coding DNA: TGCGCCAGCAGCCCCTCCCGGGGGGGGCTTCTTTCACCCCTCCACTTT. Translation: CASSPSRGGLLSPLHF.

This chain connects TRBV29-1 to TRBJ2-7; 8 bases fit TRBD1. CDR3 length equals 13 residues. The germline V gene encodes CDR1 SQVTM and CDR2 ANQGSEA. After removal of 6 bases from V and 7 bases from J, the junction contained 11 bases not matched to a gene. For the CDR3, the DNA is TGCAGCGTGGAACCGACAGGGGTGGGGGAGCAGTACTTC. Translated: CSVEPTGVGEQYF.

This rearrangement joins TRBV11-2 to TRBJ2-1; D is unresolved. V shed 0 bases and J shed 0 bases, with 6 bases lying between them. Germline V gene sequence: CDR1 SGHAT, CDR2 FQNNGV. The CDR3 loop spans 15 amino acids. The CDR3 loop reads CASSLESNSYNEQFF. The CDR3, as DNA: TGTGCCAGCAGCTTAGAGTCGAACTCCTACAATGAGCAGTTCTTC.

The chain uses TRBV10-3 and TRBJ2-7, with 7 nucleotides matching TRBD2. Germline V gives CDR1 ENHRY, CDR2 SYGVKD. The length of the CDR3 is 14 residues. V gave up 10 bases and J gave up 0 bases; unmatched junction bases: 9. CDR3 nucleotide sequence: TGTGCCACCCGGGGGGAGGGCGCCTCCTACGAGCAGTACTTC. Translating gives CATRGEGASYEQYF.

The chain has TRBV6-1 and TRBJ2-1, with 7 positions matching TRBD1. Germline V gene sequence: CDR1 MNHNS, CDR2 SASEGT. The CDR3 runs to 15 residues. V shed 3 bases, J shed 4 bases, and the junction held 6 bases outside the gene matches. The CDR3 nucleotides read TGTGCCAGCAGTGAGGGGACAGAACCTTACAATGAGCAGTTCTTC. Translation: CASSEGTEPYNEQFF.

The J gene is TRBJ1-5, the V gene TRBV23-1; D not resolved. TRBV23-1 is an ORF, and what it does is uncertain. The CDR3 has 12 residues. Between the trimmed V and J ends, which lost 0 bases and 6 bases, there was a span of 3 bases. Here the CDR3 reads CASSQSPQPQHF. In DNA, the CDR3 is TGCGCCAGCAGTCAATCACCTCAGCCCCAGCATTTT.

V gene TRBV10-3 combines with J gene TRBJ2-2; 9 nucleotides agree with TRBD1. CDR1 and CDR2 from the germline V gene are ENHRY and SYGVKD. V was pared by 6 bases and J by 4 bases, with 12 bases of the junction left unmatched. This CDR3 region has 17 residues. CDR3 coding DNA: TGTGCCATCAGATTGGACAGGGGCGGGTTTGGCACCGGGGAGCTGTTTTTT. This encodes CAIRLDRGGFGTGELFF.

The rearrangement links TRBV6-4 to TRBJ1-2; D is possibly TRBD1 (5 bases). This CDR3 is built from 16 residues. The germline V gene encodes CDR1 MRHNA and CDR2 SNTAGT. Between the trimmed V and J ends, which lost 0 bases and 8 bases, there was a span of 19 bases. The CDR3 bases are TGTGCCAGCAGTGACTCGAGTCGAGGGGAGGCGAACGGCTACACCTTC. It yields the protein CASSDSSRGEANGYTF.

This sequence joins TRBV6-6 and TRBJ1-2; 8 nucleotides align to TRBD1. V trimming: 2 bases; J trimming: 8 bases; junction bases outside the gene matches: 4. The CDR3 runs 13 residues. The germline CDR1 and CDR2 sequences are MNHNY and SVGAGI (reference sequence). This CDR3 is CASSYLDREGYTF. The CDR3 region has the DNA TGTGCCAGCAGTTACCTGGACAGGGAGGGCTACACCTTC.